In this sample, the clone carrying this T cell receptor beta chain turned up a few times. The target antigen is unknown. TCR beta libraries were prepared from cDNA with unique molecular identifiers. TCRdb analysed the PCR reads with MiXCR anew, one entry per CDR3 protein. Of over 700,000 distinct CDR3 sequences in the sample, 25% to 30% are singletons; the top ten hold approximately 0.55%. CDR1 and CDR2 from the germline V gene are MDHEN and SYDVKM. This CDR3 has 13 residues. Trimming pared 2 bases from V and 10 bases from J, leaving 9 bases between. This entry belongs to a study of post-analysis software for immune sequencing data. Broader study findings: Comparison with controls showed significantly lower normalized Chao1 diversity in multiple sclerosis patients. TRBV5-6, TRBV5-1 and TRBV20-1 belonged to a set of about five TRBV segments that were more frequent in patients than controls. The F measure placed samples prepared in the same batch into strongly shared clusters.

The chain is built from TRBV28 and TRBJ1-6; D uncertain. This TCR was sampled from a girl aged 5-17 years with multiple sclerosis. Sequencing input: blood. For the CDR3, the DNA is TGTGCCAGCAGTTTAGCTCGAAGGTCACCCCTCCACTTT. This gives the protein CASSLARRSPLHF.